This section outlines one T cell receptor beta chain sequence together with its context. Sequenced by immunoSEQ multiplex PCR; TCRdb stores in-frame clones only, minus some. The repertoire holds 2 million to 2.5 million clones, 92% seen once, with about 0.36% in the top ten. The sample is drawn from a study of shared clonotypes between healthy human individuals. This TCR was sampled from a man aged 18 to 29 in good health. Some clones in this sample may be carry-over from other donors' samples. Material: naive CD4+ T cells from PBMCs. The sample's subset: CD45RA+ positively selected.

The CDR3 sequence: CASSPTLAASTDTQYF. CDR3 bases: TGTGCCAGCAGTCCCACACTAGCGGCTAGCACAGATACGCAGTATTTT. This sequence joins TRBV28 and TRBJ2-3, with 8 bases lining up with TRBD2. The CDR3 totals 16 residues. The ends lost 5 bases at V and 0 bases at J; junction bases unmatched: 7. Germline CDR1 and CDR2: MDHEN and SYDVKM.